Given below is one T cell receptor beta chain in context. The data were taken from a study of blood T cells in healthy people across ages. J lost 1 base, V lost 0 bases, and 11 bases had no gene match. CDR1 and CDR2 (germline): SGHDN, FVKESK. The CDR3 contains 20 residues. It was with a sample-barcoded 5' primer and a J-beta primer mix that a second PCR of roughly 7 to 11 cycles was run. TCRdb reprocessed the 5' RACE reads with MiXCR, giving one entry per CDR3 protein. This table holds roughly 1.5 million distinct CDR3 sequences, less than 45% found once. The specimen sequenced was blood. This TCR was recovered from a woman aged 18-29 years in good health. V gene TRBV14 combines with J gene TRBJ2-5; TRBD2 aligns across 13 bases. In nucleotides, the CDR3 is TGTGCCAGCAGCCAAGATCCACTAGCGGGGGGGGACATCTTCCAAGAGACCCAGTACTTC. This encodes CASSQDPLAGGDIFQETQYF. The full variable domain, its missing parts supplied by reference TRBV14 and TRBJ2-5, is EAGVTQFPSHSVIEKGQTVTLRCDPISGHDNLYWYRRVMGKEIKFLLHFVKESKQDESGMPNNRFLAERTGGTYSTLKVQPAELEDSGVYFCASSQDPLAGGDIFQETQYFGPGTRLLVL.